This TCR beta chain was identified in a study of blood T cell repertoires in COVID-19. Background on the study: Acute-phase and convalescent COVID-19 samples originated in the United States, Italy and Spain. T cells, B-cell-depleted T cells, or PBMCs supplied cDNA or gDNA.

Per the authors' pipeline: Quantification of nucleated cells was approximated via reference gene primer amplification. Using immunoSEQ multiplex PCR, the repertoire was profiled, and TCRdb retains in-frame clones only, with some absent. The V and J calls and clone size are taken from that table; D and trimming were inferred from the DNA. Of 200,000 to 250,000 clones in the sample, approximately 86% were seen once. The CDR3 totals 14 residues. Germline loops: CDR1 KGHSH, CDR2 LQKENI. Trimming shortened V by 0 bases and J by 6 bases, and 12 bases separated the two germline ends. This clonotype originated in a woman in her 70s with active or convalescent COVID-19. The rearrangement uses TRBV18 and TRBJ2-7; D is possibly TRBD1 (5 bases). Input material: peripheral blood. This CDR3 reads CASSPPRVSGEQYF. CDR3 coding DNA: TGTGCCAGCTCACCACCCAGGGTGAGTGGCGAGCAGTACTTC.